This passage covers 20 T cell receptor beta chains from one sample sequenced in a study of T cell repertoires in cytomegalovirus infection. No antigens are known for them. Each CDR3 protein gets one entry after TCRdb re-called the reads with MiXCR. Of about 890,000 distinct CDR3 sequences listed, approximately 31% are singletons. Specimen: cultured CD8+ T cells from PBMCs, collected from culture after CMV antigen stimulation. The receptors were gathered from a human donor in good health (CMV status not recorded). Some clones in this sample may be carry-over from other donors' samples.

This clonotype turned up a few times. The V and J genes are TRBV7-9 and TRBJ2-5; 7 bases are shared with TRBD1. The CDR3 has 13 amino acids. The ends lost 11 bases at V and 4 bases at J; junction bases unmatched: 10. Germline V gene data show CDR1 as SEHNR and CDR2 as FQNEAQ (reference sequence). The CDR3 sequence: CAQGGAGSETQYF. The CDR3 region has the DNA TGTGCCCAAGGGGGCGCAGGGTCAGAGACCCAGTACTTC.

The rearrangement links TRBV4-1 to TRBJ2-7; D remains unclear. V was shortened by 0 bases and J by 2 bases, with 11 bases between the two germline ends. Germline CDR1 MGHRA, CDR2 YSYEKL. CDR3 length: 15 residues. CDR3 coding DNA: TGCGCCAGCAGCCAAGATCCCCACGGAACCTACGAGCAGTACGTC. Translation gives CASSQDPHGTYEQYV.

The rearrangement joins TRBV4-2 to TRBJ2-6; 10 bases map to TRBD1. V gave up 3 bases and J gave up 2 bases; unmatched junction bases: 7. This CDR3 spans 18 amino acids. The germline V gene encodes CDR1 LGHNA and CDR2 YNFKEQ. Here the CDR3 reads CASSHPGQGEAGANVLTF. In DNA form, the CDR3 reads TGTGCCAGCAGCCATCCAGGACAGGGGGAGGCTGGGGCCAACGTCCTGACTTTC.

The rearrangement joins TRBV6-2 or TRBV6-3 to TRBJ2-5; D is ambiguous. The CDR3 is 16 residues long. From germline, CDR1 is MNHEY and CDR2 SVGEGT. V lost 6 bases and J lost 4, with 21 bases in between. The CDR3: CASSLTVVVSLETQYF. CDR3 DNA: TGTGCCAGCAGCCTCACCGTCGTGGTGTCTTTAGAGACCCAGTACTTC.

CDR3 DNA: TGTGCCAGCAGCCGACCTAGCGGGGGGGCGGGCACCGGGGAGCTGTTTTTT. Its translation is CASSRPSGGAGTGELFF. The V gene is TRBV7-6, the J gene TRBJ2-2, with 12 bases fitting TRBD2. CDR3 length equals 17 residues. Germline CDR1 reads SGHVS; CDR2 reads FNYEAQ. Losses at the gene ends were 5 bases for V and 4 bases for J; bases not matched to a gene: 8.

In its sample, this clonotype was seen a few times. The CDR3 DNA reads as TGTGCCAGTAGTACACCCGGGGATTTTTTCAGCAATCAGCCCCAGCATTTT. Translated, it gives CASSTPGDFFSNQPQHF. This chain uses TRBV19 with TRBJ1-5; D gene ambiguous. Trimming shortened V by 4 bases and J by 1 base, and 17 bases separated the two germline ends. Germline CDR1 LNHDA, CDR2 SQIVND (reference sequence). The CDR3 has 17 residues.

Only a few counts were recorded for this clonotype. This rearrangement joins TRBV27 to TRBJ2-5; 8 bases fit TRBD2. The CDR3 extends over 17 amino acids. Trimming cost V 5 bases and J 0 bases; bases outside gene matches: 11. Germline values: CDR1 MNHEY, CDR2 SMNVEV (reference sequence). CDR3 coding DNA: TGTGCCAGCAGTCCCGGGAGTAGCGGGGCCTACCAAGAGACCCAGTACTTC. As protein: CASSPGSSGAYQETQYF.

This clonotype showed up just once. It may be a read error: a sequence one base away is much more abundant. This chain joins TRBV7-3 and TRBJ2-3, with 7 positions matching TRBD2. CDR3 length: 13 amino acids. In germline, CDR1 is SGHTA, CDR2 FQGTGA. DNA for the CDR3: TGTGCCAACAGCTTTTCTAGCGGAGATACGCAGTATTTT. Its translation: CANSFSSGDTQYF. Combining the CDR3 with reference TRBV7-3 and TRBJ2-3 gives the whole variable domain GAGVSQTPSNKVTEKGKYVELRCDPISGHTALYWYRQSLGQGPEFLIYFQGTGAADDSGLPNDRFFAVRPEGSVSTLKIQRTERGDSAVYLCANSFSSGDTQYFGPGTRLTVL.

The rearrangement links TRBV6-6 to TRBJ2-3; maybe TRBD2 (5 bases). V lost 8 bases, J lost 3 bases, and 18 bases lay in between. CDR3 length: 15 amino acids. CDR1 and CDR2 from the germline V gene are MNHNY and SVGAGI (reference sequence). For the CDR3, the DNA is TGTGCCAGCCGAAAACCGTCTAGCAGAACAGATACGCAGTATTTT. It codes for CASRKPSSRTDTQYF.

At least ten counts were recorded for this clonotype. The V and J genes are TRBV7-9 and TRBJ2-7, with D maybe TRBD1 (5 bases). Per the germline V gene, CDR1 is SEHNR and CDR2 is FQNEAQ (reference sequence). The CDR3 extends over 13 amino acids. Trimming removed 5 bases from V and 7 bases from J, with 15 bases in between. CDR3 DNA: TGTGCCAGCAGCCAGGGTGGACATTGGGAGCAGTACTTC. Its protein is CASSQGGHWEQYF. Full variable domain (rest looked up from reference TRBV7-9 and TRBJ2-7): DTGVSQNPRHKITKRGQNVTFRCDPISEHNRLYWYRQTLGQGPEFLTYFQNEAQLEKSRLLSDRFSAERPKGSFSTLEIQRTEQGDSAMYLCASSQGGHWEQYFGPGTRLTVT.

This clonotype occurred a few times. This chain joins TRBV7-8 and TRBJ1-5; D ambiguous. The V end lost 5 bases, the J end lost 5 bases, and 25 bases lay between the germline ends. The CDR3 sequence is 18 residues long. CDR1 and CDR2 from the germline V gene are SGHVS and FQNEAQ. The CDR3 loop is CASSPDSDPDIVDQPQHF. The CDR3 DNA reads TGTGCCAGCAGCCCCGACTCCGATCCAGACATAGTTGATCAGCCCCAGCATTTT.

This clonotype was picked up many times. J is TRBJ1-2 and V is TRBV7-2; 8 bases fit TRBD1. The CDR3 extends over 16 amino acids. With V trimmed by 4 bases and J by 4 bases, 11 bases remained unmatched. The germline CDR1 and CDR2 sequences are SGHTA and FQGNSA. The CDR3 DNA reads TGTGCCAGCAGCTCCCTCCAAGGACAGGGAGGCTATGGCTACACCTTC. It yields the protein CASSSLQGQGGYGYTF.

The chain has TRBV4-2 and TRBJ1-6; the D is unclear. The germline V gene encodes CDR1 LGHNA and CDR2 YNFKEQ. Trimming took off 0 bases at V and 11 bases at J, with 14 bases between the two ends. CDR3 length: 15 residues. CDR3 nucleotide sequence: TGTGCCAGCAGCCAAGAAGAAACCCTACAAGCACCCCTCCACTTT. Translating it yields CASSQEETLQAPLHF.

This sequence joins TRBV6-2 or TRBV6-3 and TRBJ2-1; maybe TRBD1 (6 bases). Germline CDR1 and CDR2: MNHEY and SVGEGT. Trimming pared 8 bases from V and 6 bases from J, leaving 14 bases between. The CDR3 runs to 13 residues. The CDR3 spells CASSGHLFNEQFF. CDR3 in DNA: TGTGCCAGCTCGGGACACCTATTCAATGAGCAGTTCTTC.

The CDR3 DNA reads as TGTGCCATCAGTGCCAGGCCCCTATCGGGTTACAATGAGCAGTTCTTC. Translated: CAISARPLSGYNEQFF. V and J are TRBV10-3 and TRBJ2-1; D not resolved. Trimming removed 4 bases from V and 4 bases from J, with 17 bases in between. This CDR3 has 16 residues. The V gene's germline CDR1 is ENHRY and CDR2 SYGVKD.

This chain connects TRBV2 to TRBJ1-2, with D maybe TRBD1 (6 bases). The V end was cut by 4 bases, the J end by 4 bases, with 19 bases between. The germline CDR1 and CDR2 sequences are SNHLY and FYNNEI. CDR3 length: 16 amino acids. The CDR3: CASSGQDRGGSYGYTF. The CDR3 DNA is TGTGCCAGCAGTGGTCAGGATCGGGGGGGCTCCTATGGCTACACCTTC.

The J gene is TRBJ2-5, the V gene TRBV2; 12 bases line up with TRBD1. CDR3 length: 15 amino acids. Losses at the gene ends were 9 bases for V and 5 bases for J; bases not matched to a gene: 10. CDR1 SNHLY and CDR2 FYNNEI come from the germline V gene. CDR3 DNA: TGTGCCAGTCCCGGGACAGGGGGCGTAGGGGAGACCCAGTACTTC. Its protein product is CASPGTGGVGETQYF.

The chain combines TRBV6-2 or TRBV6-3 with TRBJ1-2; unclear D gene. Germline CDR1 and CDR2: MNHEY and SVGEGT. Trimming removed 5 bases from V and 2 bases from J, with 15 bases in between. There are 15 residues in the CDR3. CDR3 DNA sequence: TGTGCCAGCAGTCCCACTTCCGGGAAGAACTATGGCTACACCTTC. Protein sequence: CASSPTSGKNYGYTF.

This clonotype came up a few times. At one of its ends the junction is not consistent with the germline gene, which may arise from a read error. Here the CDR3 reads CAGSTLRLAGEYLQETQYF. Written as DNA, the CDR3 is TGTGCCGGCAGCACGCTACGACTAGCGGGGGAATATCTCCAAGAGACCCAGTACTTC. This sequence joins TRBV7-9 and TRBJ2-5; 12 positions match TRBD2. This CDR3 comprises 19 residues. Germline values: CDR1 SEHNR, CDR2 FQNEAQ (reference sequence).

V gene TRBV4-1 combines with J gene TRBJ2-7; 10 bases match TRBD1. Germline values: CDR1 MGHRA, CDR2 YSYEKL. After removal of 0 bases from V and 0 bases from J, the junction contained 14 bases not matched to a gene. The CDR3 is 20 amino acids. The CDR3 bases are TGCGCCAGCAGCCAAGATCCCCCGGACAGGGGGACCCCACTCTCCTACGAGCAGTACTTC. Translation: CASSQDPPDRGTPLSYEQYF.